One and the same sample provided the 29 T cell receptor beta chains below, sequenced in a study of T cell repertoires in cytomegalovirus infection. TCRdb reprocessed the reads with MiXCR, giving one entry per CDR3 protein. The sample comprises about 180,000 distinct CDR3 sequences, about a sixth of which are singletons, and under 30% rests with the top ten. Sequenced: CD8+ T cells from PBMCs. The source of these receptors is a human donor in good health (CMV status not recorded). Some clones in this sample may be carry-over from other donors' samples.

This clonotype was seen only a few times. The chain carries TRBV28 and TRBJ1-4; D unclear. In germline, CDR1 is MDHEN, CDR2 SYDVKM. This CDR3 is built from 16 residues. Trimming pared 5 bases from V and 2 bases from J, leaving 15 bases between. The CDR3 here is CASSPPHADTNEKLFF. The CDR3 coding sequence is TGTGCCAGCAGTCCCCCGCACGCAGATACTAATGAAAAACTGTTTTTT.

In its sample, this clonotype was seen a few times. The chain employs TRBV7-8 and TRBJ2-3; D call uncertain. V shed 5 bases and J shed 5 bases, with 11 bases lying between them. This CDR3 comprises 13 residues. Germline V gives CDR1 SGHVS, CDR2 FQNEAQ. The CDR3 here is CASSLWTGDTQYF. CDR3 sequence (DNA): TGTGCCAGCAGCCTCTGGACCGGAGATACGCAGTATTTT.

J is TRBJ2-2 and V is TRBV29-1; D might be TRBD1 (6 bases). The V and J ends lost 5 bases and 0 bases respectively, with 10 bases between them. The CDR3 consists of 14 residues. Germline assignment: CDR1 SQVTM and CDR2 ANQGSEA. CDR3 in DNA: TGCAGCGTTCAATGGACAGCGAACACCGGGGAGCTGTTTTTT. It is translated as CSVQWTANTGELFF.

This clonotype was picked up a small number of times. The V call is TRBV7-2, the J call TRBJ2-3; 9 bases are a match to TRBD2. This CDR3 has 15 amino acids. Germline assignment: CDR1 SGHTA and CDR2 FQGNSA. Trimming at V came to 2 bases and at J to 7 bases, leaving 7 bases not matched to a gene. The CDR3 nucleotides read TGTGCCAGCAGCTTACTCGCGGGGGGGGGCAATACGCAGTATTTT. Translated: CASSLLAGGGNTQYF.

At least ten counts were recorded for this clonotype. The CDR3 DNA is TGTGCCAGCAGTCCCGGACGGTGGGATAGCTCCTATAATTCACCCCTCCACTTT. Protein: CASSPGRWDSSYNSPLHF. V is TRBV12-3 or TRBV12-4 and J is TRBJ1-6, with D unclear. V lost 5 bases and J lost 0, with 17 bases in between. This CDR3 contains 18 residues.

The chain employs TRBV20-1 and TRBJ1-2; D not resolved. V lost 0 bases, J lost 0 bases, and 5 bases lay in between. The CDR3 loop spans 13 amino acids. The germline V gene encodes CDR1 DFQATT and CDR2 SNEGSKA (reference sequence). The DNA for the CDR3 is TGCAGTGCTAGAGACAGTACTAACTATGGCTACACCTTC. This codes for CSARDSTNYGYTF.

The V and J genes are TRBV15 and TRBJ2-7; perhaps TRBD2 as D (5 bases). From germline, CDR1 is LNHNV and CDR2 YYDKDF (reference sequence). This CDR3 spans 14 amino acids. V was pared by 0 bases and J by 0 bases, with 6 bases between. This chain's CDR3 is CATSRDTSSYEQYF. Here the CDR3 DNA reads TGTGCCACCAGCAGAGATACTAGCTCCTACGAGCAGTACTTC.

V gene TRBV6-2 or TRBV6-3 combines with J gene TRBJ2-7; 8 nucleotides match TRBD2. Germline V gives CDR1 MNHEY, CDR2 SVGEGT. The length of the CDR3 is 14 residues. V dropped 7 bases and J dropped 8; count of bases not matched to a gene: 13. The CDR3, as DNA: TGTGCCAGCATCCTCTCGCGGGGGGAGTGGAAGCAGTACTTC. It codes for CASILSRGEWKQYF.

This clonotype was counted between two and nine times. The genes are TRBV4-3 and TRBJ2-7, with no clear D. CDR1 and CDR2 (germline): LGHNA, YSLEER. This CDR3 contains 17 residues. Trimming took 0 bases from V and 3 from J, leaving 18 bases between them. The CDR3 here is CASSQDLRGDYHYEQYF. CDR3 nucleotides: TGCGCCAGCAGCCAAGACCTCCGTGGGGATTACCACTACGAGCAGTACTTC.

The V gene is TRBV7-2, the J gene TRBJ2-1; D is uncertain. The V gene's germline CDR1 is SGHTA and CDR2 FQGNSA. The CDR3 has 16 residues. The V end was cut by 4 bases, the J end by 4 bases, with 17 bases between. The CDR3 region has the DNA TGTGCCAGCAGCTGGAAGACTCGAAACACATACAATGAGCAGTTCTTC. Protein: CASSWKTRNTYNEQFF.

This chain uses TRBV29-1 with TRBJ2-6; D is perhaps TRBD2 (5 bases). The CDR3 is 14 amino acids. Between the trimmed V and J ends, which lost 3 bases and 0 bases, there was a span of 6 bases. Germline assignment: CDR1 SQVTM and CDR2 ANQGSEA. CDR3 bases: TGCAGCGTTGAGGGGAGCTCTGGGGCCAACGTCCTGACTTTC. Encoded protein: CSVEGSSGANVLTF.

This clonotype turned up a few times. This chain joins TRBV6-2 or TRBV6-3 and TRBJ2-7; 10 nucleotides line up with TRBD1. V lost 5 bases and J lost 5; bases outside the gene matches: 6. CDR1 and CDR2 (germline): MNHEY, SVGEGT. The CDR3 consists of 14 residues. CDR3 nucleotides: TGTGCCAGCAGTCCCACCGGGACAGGGGACGAGCAGTACTTC. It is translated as CASSPTGTGDEQYF.

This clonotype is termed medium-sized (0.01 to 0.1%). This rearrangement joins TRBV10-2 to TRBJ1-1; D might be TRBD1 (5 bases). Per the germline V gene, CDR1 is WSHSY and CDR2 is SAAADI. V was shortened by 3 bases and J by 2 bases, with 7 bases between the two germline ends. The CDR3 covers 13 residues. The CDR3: CASSDRENTEAFF. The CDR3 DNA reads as TGCGCCAGCAGTGACAGGGAAAACACTGAAGCTTTCTTT.

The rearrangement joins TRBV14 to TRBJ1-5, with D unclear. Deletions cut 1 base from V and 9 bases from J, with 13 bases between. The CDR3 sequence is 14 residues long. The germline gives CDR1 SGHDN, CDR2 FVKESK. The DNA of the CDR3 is TGTGCCAGCAGCCAAGGGCGGTTCCAAGGGCCCCAGCATTTT. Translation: CASSQGRFQGPQHF. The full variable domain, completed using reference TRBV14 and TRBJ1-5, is EAGVTQFPSHSVIEKGQTVTLRCDPISGHDNLYWYRRVMGKEIKFLLHFVKESKQDESGMPNNRFLAERTGGTYSTLKVQPAELEDSGVYFCASSQGRFQGPQHFGDGTRLSIL.

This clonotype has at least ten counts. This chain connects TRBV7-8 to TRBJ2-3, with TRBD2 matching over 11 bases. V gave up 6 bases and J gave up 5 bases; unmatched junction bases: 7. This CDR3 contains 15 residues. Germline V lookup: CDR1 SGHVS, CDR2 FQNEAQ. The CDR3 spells CASSRSGGAGDTQYF. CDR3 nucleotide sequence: TGTGCCAGCAGTCGTAGCGGGGGGGCCGGAGATACGCAGTATTTT. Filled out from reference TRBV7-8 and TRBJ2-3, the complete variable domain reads GAGVSQSPRYKVAKRGQDVALRCDPISGHVSLFWYQQALGQGPEFLTYFQNEAQLDKSGLPSDRFFAERPEGSVSTLKIQRTQQEDSAVYLCASSRSGGAGDTQYFGPGTRLTVL.

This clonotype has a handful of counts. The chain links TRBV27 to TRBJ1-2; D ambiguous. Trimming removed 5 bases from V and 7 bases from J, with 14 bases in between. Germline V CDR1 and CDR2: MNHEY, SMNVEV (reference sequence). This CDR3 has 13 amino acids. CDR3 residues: CASSVTWLGGYTF. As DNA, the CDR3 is TGTGCCAGCAGTGTGACTTGGCTAGGTGGCTACACCTTC.

The CDR3 DNA reads TGTGCCAGCAGCTCCTCGCAGACAGGGGCTCTGAGGGATAATGAGCAGTTCTTC. This sequence encodes CASSSSQTGALRDNEQFF. The V and J genes are TRBV11-2 and TRBJ2-1, with TRBD1 matching over 8 bases. Germline CDR1 is SGHAT and CDR2 is FQNNGV. V lost 4 bases, J lost 7 bases, and 18 bases stayed unmatched. The CDR3 covers 18 residues.

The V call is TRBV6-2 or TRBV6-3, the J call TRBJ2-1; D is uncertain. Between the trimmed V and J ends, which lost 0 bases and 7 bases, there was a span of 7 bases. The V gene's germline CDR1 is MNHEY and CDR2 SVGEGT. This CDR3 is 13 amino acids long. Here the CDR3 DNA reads TGTGCCAGCAGTTACTCGATGGGAAATGAGCAGTTCTTC. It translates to CASSYSMGNEQFF.

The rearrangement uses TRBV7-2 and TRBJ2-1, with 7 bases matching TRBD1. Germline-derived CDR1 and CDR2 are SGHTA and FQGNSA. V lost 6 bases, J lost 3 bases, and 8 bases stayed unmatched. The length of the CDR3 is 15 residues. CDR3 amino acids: CASRYRDRVYNEQFF. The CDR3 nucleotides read TGTGCCAGCAGGTACCGGGACAGAGTCTACAATGAGCAGTTCTTC. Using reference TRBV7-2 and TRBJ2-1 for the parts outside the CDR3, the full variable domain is GAGVSQSPSNKVTEKGKDVELRCDPISGHTALYWYRQSLGQGLEFLIYFQGNSAPDKSGLPSDRFSAERTGGSVSTLTIQRTQQEDSAVYLCASRYRDRVYNEQFFGPGTRLTVL.

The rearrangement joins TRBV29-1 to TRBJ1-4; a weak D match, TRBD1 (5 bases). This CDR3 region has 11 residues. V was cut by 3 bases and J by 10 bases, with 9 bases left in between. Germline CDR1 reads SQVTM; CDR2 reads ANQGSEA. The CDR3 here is CSVESGTKLFF. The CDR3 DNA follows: TGCAGCGTTGAGAGCGGGACAAAACTGTTTTTT.

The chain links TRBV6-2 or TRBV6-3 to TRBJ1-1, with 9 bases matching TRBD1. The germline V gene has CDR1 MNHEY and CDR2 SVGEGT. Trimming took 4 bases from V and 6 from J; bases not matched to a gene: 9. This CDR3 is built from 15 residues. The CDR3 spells CASSSFPGQGPEAFF. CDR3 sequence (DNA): TGTGCCAGCAGTTCCTTCCCGGGACAGGGACCTGAAGCTTTCTTT.

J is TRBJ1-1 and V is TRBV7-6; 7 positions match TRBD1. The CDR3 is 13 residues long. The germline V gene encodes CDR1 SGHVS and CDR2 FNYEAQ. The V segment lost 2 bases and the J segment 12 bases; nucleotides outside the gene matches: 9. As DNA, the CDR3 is TGTGCCAGCAGCTTAAAACTAGAGGGGGCAACTTTCTTT. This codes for CASSLKLEGATFF.

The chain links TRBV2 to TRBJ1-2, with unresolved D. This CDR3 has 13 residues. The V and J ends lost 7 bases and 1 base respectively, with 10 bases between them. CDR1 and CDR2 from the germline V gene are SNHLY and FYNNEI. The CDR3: CASTGSLNYGYTF. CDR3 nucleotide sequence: TGTGCCAGCACTGGGAGTCTTAACTATGGCTACACCTTC.

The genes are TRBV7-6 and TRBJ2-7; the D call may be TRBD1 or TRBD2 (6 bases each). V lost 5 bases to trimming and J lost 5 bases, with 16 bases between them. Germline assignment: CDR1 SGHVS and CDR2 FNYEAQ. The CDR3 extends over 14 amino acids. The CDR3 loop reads CASSPQGLRHEQYF. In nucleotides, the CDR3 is TGTGCCAGCAGCCCACAGGGACTCCGCCACGAGCAGTACTTC.

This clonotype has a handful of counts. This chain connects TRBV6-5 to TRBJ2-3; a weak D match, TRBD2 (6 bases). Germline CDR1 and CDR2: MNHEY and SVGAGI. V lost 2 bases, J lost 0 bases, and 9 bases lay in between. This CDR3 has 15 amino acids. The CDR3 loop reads CASSYTGTSTDTQYF. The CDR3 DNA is TGTGCCAGCAGTTACACCGGGACTAGCACAGATACGCAGTATTTT.

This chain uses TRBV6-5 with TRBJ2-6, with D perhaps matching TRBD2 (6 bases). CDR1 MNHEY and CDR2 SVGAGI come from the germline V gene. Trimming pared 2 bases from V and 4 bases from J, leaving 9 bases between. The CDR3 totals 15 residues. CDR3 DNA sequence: TGTGCCAGCAGTTACGGGGGGACCGGGGCCAACGTCCTGACTTTC. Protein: CASSYGGTGANVLTF.

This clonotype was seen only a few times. CDR3 nucleotides: TGTGCCAGCAGCTTATTGGCGGATAGCTCCTACAATGAGCAGTTCTTC. Amino acid sequence: CASSLLADSSYNEQFF. The chain uses TRBV7-2 and TRBJ2-1; D is unresolved. The length of the CDR3 is 16 residues. Looked up from germline, CDR1 is SGHTA and CDR2 is FQGNSA. With 2 bases removed from V and 0 bases from J, the gap between germline ends came to 11 bases. The whole variable domain, remainder taken from reference TRBV7-2 and TRBJ2-1, is GAGVSQSPSNKVTEKGKDVELRCDPISGHTALYWYRQSLGQGLEFLIYFQGNSAPDKSGLPSDRFSAERTGGSVSTLTIQRTQQEDSAVYLCASSLLADSSYNEQFFGPGTRLTVL.

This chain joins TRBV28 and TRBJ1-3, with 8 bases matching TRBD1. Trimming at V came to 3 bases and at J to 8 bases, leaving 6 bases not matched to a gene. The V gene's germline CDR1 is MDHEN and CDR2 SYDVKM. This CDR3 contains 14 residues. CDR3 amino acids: CASSFGQGHDTIYF. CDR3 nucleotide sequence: TGTGCCAGCAGTTTCGGACAGGGACACGACACCATATATTTT.

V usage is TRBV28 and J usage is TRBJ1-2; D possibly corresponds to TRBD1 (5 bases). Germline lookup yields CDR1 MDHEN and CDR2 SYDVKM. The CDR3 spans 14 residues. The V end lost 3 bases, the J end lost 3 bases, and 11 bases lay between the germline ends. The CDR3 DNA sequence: TGTGCCAGCAGTTTCCAGGGAGTACACTATGGCTACACCTTC. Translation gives CASSFQGVHYGYTF.